A single sample gave rise to the 20 T cell receptor beta chains below, sequenced in a study of cytomegalovirus exposure and HLA in healthy donors. The PCR ran on 60 Vbeta and 13 Jbeta primers. Libraries were prepared by immunoSEQ multiplex PCR; TCRdb keeps only in-frame clonotypes and omits some of them. The table shows approximately 100,000 clones, with approximately 69% occurring only once. The sequenced sample was PBMCs. Receptors originate from a female donor in good health and CMV-seronegative.

The rearrangement joins TRBV6-5 to TRBJ1-4, with 8 bases aligning to TRBD1. J gave up 5 bases and V 6 bases, and 8 bases lay outside the gene matches. CDR3 length: 15 residues. CDR1 and CDR2 from the germline V gene are MNHEY and SVGAGI. The CDR3 DNA reads TGTGCCAGCAGCCCCCTCAGGGACAGGAATGAAAAACTGTTTTTT. This encodes CASSPLRDRNEKLFF.

This clone has more than one count but fewer than ten. The chain has TRBV7-2 and TRBJ1-3; D gene ambiguous. This CDR3 region has 15 residues. Deletions cut 2 bases from V and 0 bases from J, with 8 bases between. CDR1 and CDR2 from the germline V gene are SGHTA and FQGNSA. The chain's CDR3 is CASSLPVSSGNTIYF. The CDR3 coding sequence is TGTGCCAGCAGCTTACCCGTCAGCTCTGGAAACACCATATATTTT.

This CDR3 reads CGDGVTTGELFF. As DNA, the CDR3 is TGTGGCGACGGGGTAACCACCGGGGAGCTGTTTTTT. This sequence joins TRBV28 and TRBJ2-2; D might be TRBD2 (5 bases). This CDR3 comprises 12 residues. Looked up from germline, CDR1 is MDHEN and CDR2 is SYDVKM.

The V gene is TRBV9, the J gene TRBJ1-2, with no clear D. V lost 4 bases, J lost 7 bases, and 23 bases lay in between. CDR3 length equals 16 residues. Germline V lookup: CDR1 SGDLS, CDR2 YYNGEE. The chain's CDR3 is CASSQSGFGGKGGYTF. CDR3 coding DNA: TGTGCCAGCAGCCAGAGTGGGTTTGGAGGGAAGGGTGGCTACACCTTC.

The J gene is TRBJ2-5, the V gene TRBV5-5, with a possible D match to TRBD2 (5 bases). From germline, CDR1 is SGHKS and CDR2 YYEKEE (reference sequence). CDR3 length equals 14 residues. V lost 0 bases and J 4 bases, leaving 10 bases between the germline ends. Here the CDR3 reads CASSLVASRETQYF. The CDR3 region has the DNA TGTGCCAGCAGCTTGGTTGCTAGCCGAGAGACCCAGTACTTC.

The sample holds many counts of this clone. The J gene is TRBJ1-2, the V gene TRBV5-4; 9 nucleotides line up with TRBD1. Trimming took 4 bases from V and 8 from J; bases not matched to a gene: 18. CDR3 size: 17 residues. The germline gives CDR1 SGHNT, CDR2 YYREEE (reference sequence). In DNA form, the CDR3 reads TGTGCCAGCAGCCAGAGACAGGGGGACCCCCTACCGGGGGGCTACACCTTC. This sequence encodes CASSQRQGDPLPGGYTF.

This clone was counted only a few times. The chain has TRBV6-5 and TRBJ2-2; perhaps TRBD2 as D (5 bases). Germline CDR1 is MNHEY and CDR2 is SVGAGI. V was pared by 6 bases and J by 5 bases, with 16 bases between. This CDR3 has 15 residues. CDR3 residues: CASRSGLLKTGELFF. As DNA, the CDR3 is TGTGCCAGCAGGTCCGGACTGTTGAAGACCGGGGAGCTGTTTTTT.

The rearrangement joins TRBV5-6 to TRBJ2-7; 9 positions match TRBD2. Germline V CDR1 and CDR2: SGHDT, YYEEEE. CDR3 size: 15 residues. The V and J ends lost 1 base and 2 bases, in that order; junction bases with no gene match: 4. The CDR3 reads CASSLLAGRPYEQYF. The CDR3 nucleotides read TGTGCCAGCAGCTTGCTAGCGGGGAGGCCCTACGAGCAGTACTTC.

V and J are TRBV27 and TRBJ1-2; D may be TRBD1 (5 bases). Trimming shortened V by 3 bases and J by 5 bases, and 13 bases separated the two germline ends. CDR3 length equals 14 residues. Germline V gives CDR1 MNHEY, CDR2 SMNVEV (reference sequence). CDR3 in amino acids: CASSFGRGSYGYTF. CDR3 bases: TGTGCCAGCAGTTTCGGGAGGGGCTCATATGGCTACACCTTC.

V and J are TRBV10-1 and TRBJ2-1; 8 bases agree with TRBD1. The CDR3 contains 14 residues. CDR1 is WNHNN and CDR2 is SYGVQD in the germline V gene (reference sequence). The V gene end was trimmed by 4 bases and the J gene end by 10 bases; junction bases not matched to a gene: 9. This CDR3 reads CASSADRGGLEQFF. Here the CDR3 DNA reads TGCGCCAGCAGTGCAGACAGGGGAGGTTTGGAGCAGTTCTTC.

This clone appeared once. V gene TRBV29-1 combines with J gene TRBJ2-1; the match to TRBD1 covers 10 bases. Germline CDR1 SQVTM, CDR2 ANQGSEA. The length of the CDR3 is 15 residues. V gave up 4 bases and J gave up 4 bases; unmatched junction bases: 7. This CDR3 is CSVGFAGQGYNEQFF. The CDR3 nucleotides read TGCAGCGTTGGTTTCGCGGGACAGGGGTACAATGAGCAGTTCTTC.

The chain recombines TRBV7-2 with TRBJ2-3, with a tentative D call TRBD1 (5 bases). CDR3 length equals 14 residues. The germline V and J ends were trimmed by 4 bases and 0 bases, with 8 bases remaining between them. CDR1 and CDR2 (germline): SGHTA, FQGNSA. DNA for the CDR3: TGTGCCAGCAGCTACCGACAGAGCACAGATACGCAGTATTTT. Translating it yields CASSYRQSTDTQYF.

This rearrangement joins TRBV10-3 to TRBJ1-1, with TRBD1 identical over 8 bases. The CDR3 sequence is 18 residues long. V trimming: 5 bases; J trimming: 0 bases; junction bases outside the gene matches: 14. Per germline, CDR1 ENHRY and CDR2 SYGVKD. CDR3 loop: CAISTTSQGAVLNTEAFF. The DNA for the CDR3 is TGTGCCATCAGTACTACTTCGCAGGGGGCGGTATTGAACACTGAAGCTTTCTTT.

The V call is TRBV6-5, the J call TRBJ2-3; no clear D. Germline values: CDR1 MNHEY, CDR2 SVGAGI. The V gene lost 6 bases and the J gene lost 2 bases, with 9 bases spanning the gap. The CDR3 is 13 residues long. The CDR3, as DNA: TGTGCCAGCAGAAATCCCTTCACAGATACGCAGTATTTT. Its translation: CASRNPFTDTQYF.

This chain joins TRBV5-6 and TRBJ2-5; D not certain. The V gene's germline CDR1 is SGHDT and CDR2 YYEEEE. The ends were cut back, 4 bases at V and 3 bases at J, with 4 bases in the middle. This CDR3 region has 11 residues. CDR3 loop: CASSREETQYF. The CDR3 DNA sequence: TGTGCCAGCAGCAGAGAAGAGACCCAGTACTTC.

V gene TRBV27 combines with J gene TRBJ1-1; D gene uncertain. Germline CDR1 is MNHEY and CDR2 is SMNVEV (reference sequence). CDR3 length: 14 amino acids. V dropped 3 bases and J dropped 6 bases, with 14 bases sitting between them. CDR3 coding DNA: TGTGCCAGCAGTTTTTCACGGACTCGCCCTGAAGCTTTCTTT. This gives the protein CASSFSRTRPEAFF.

This clone was recorded only once. V is TRBV10-3 and J is TRBJ2-7, with 8 bases identical to TRBD1. Germline-derived CDR1 and CDR2 are ENHRY and SYGVKD. Germline trimming cut 2 bases from V and 2 bases from J; bases unmatched to any gene: 2. This CDR3 spans 14 amino acids. In DNA form, the CDR3 reads TGTGCCATCAGTGAGGGGACAGGCCCCTACGAGCAGTACTTC. Translation gives CAISEGTGPYEQYF.

The gene calls are TRBV10-1 and TRBJ2-7; 9 bases agree with TRBD1. V gave up 2 bases and J gave up 4 bases; unmatched junction bases: 9. Germline assignment: CDR1 WNHNN and CDR2 SYGVQD (reference sequence). The CDR3 has 16 residues. The CDR3 spells CASSEGGTGRGYEQYF. The CDR3 DNA reads TGCGCCAGCAGTGAGGGGGGGACAGGGCGAGGATACGAGCAGTACTTC.

The chain couples TRBV19 to TRBJ1-1; perhaps TRBD1 as D (6 bases). Between the trimmed V and J ends, which lost 7 bases and 4 bases, there was a span of 16 bases. The CDR3 covers 14 residues. Germline-derived CDR1 and CDR2 are LNHDA and SQIVND (reference sequence). The CDR3 DNA sequence: TGTGCCAGTAAAACCGGGAGGGGGTCCACTGAAGCTTTCTTT. Residues: CASKTGRGSTEAFF.

The rearrangement uses TRBV5-6 and TRBJ2-5; D is perhaps TRBD1 (5 bases). The germline CDR1 and CDR2 sequences are SGHDT and YYEEEE. The CDR3 is 13 residues long. Trimming cost V 4 bases and J 2 bases, with 9 bases left between them. The chain's CDR3 is CASSLDRQETQYF. In DNA form, the CDR3 reads TGTGCCAGCAGCCTCGACAGACAAGAGACCCAGTACTTC.